The clone carrying this T cell receptor beta chain was recorded once. The antigen is not known. Germline CDR1 is SQVTM and CDR2 is ANQGSEA. V was pared by 4 bases and J by 6 bases, with 0 bases of the junction left unmatched. The CDR3 runs 10 residues. The data stem from a study of CD8+ T cells in alopecia areata. For the study at large: People stayed on tofacitinib for 6 to 18 months, then stopped the drug for 6 months. Points from the study as a whole: Sequencing of scalp samples also captures resident alphabeta T cells of normal skin.

The sequencing template was cDNA reverse transcribed from extracted RNA. Method: immunoSEQ multiplex PCR; TCRdb's copy keeps in-frame clones and lacks some. The table includes 110,000 to 150,000 clones, 40% to 65% detected once. In alopecia areata patients, both lesional scalp punch biopsies and peripheral blood were collected. The chain combines TRBV29-1 with TRBJ2-7, with 7 nucleotides matching TRBD2. This receptor was taken from a human donor with alopecia areata. The specimen comprised CD4+ T cells sorted from blood, sampled at week 0. CDR3 DNA sequence: TGCAGCGTTGGGGGGGGCGAGCAGTACTTC. It translates to CSVGGGEQYF.